This passage covers 20 T cell receptor beta chains from one sample sequenced in a study of CD8+ T cells in alopecia areata. Regarding treatment: oral pan-JAK inhibitor, 5-10 mg twice daily. Investigators isolated RNA and reverse transcribed it into cDNA to act as the sequencing template. Sequenced by immunoSEQ multiplex PCR; TCRdb stores in-frame clones only, minus some. This sample has approximately 210,000 clones, with 45% to 75% found just once. The sample consisted of CD4+ T cells sorted from blood, taken at week 4, from a patient treated with tofacitinib. These receptors were collected from a human donor with alopecia areata.

The chain links TRBV29-1 to TRBJ2-1, with 12 bases fitting TRBD2. This CDR3 has 16 residues. From germline, CDR1 is SQVTM and CDR2 ANQGSEA. V lost 7 bases, J lost 0 bases, and 7 bases stayed unmatched. Written as DNA, the CDR3 is TGCAGCGCCCAGACTAGCGGGGGCCGCTCCTACAATGAGCAGTTCTTC. This translates into CSAQTSGGRSYNEQFF.

The count of this clone is one. The chain is built from TRBV5-6 and TRBJ2-3, with D possibly matching TRBD2 (6 bases). From germline, CDR1 is SGHDT and CDR2 YYEEEE. Trimming removed 4 bases at V and 2 bases at J, with 17 bases between. CDR3 length: 16 amino acids. The CDR3 reads CASSVRRGRNTDTQYF. In DNA, the CDR3 is TGTGCCAGCAGCGTTCGGAGGGGACGGAACACAGATACGCAGTATTTT.

The V call is TRBV29-1, the J call TRBJ2-3; 7 positions match TRBD1. Germline trimming cut 4 bases from V and 2 bases from J; bases unmatched to any gene: 3. The CDR3 is 13 amino acids. From germline, CDR1 is SQVTM and CDR2 ANQGSEA. CDR3 region: CSVGTGNTDTQYF. The DNA for the CDR3 is TGCAGCGTTGGGACAGGCAACACAGATACGCAGTATTTT.

The rearrangement joins TRBV15 to TRBJ2-6; D uncertain. The CDR3 covers 17 residues. Germline CDR1 and CDR2: LNHNV and YYDKDF (reference sequence). The germline V and J ends were trimmed by 0 bases and 0 bases, with 9 bases remaining between them. The CDR3, as DNA: TGTGCCACCAGCAGAGATCCCCTGGGCTCTGGGGCCAACGTCCTGACTTTC. Amino acids: CATSRDPLGSGANVLTF.

The sample holds a few counts of this clone. V is TRBV10-3 and J is TRBJ2-6, with 8 bases fitting TRBD1. CDR3 size: 16 residues. Trimming cost V 8 bases and J 0 bases; bases outside gene matches: 6. Germline V CDR1 and CDR2: ENHRY, SYGVKD. CDR3 amino acids: CAIGGQGYSGANVLTF. The CDR3 DNA sequence: TGTGCCATCGGAGGACAGGGCTACTCTGGGGCCAACGTCCTGACTTTC.

The chain joins TRBV30 to TRBJ1-2; 7 nucleotides match TRBD1. Germline CDR1 GTSNPN, CDR2 SVGIG (reference sequence). Germline trimming cut 0 bases from V and 3 bases from J; bases unmatched to any gene: 4. CDR3 length: 14 residues. As DNA, the CDR3 is TGTGCCTGGAGTGTAGGCAGGGGGGACTATGGCTACACCTTC. Amino acid sequence: CAWSVGRGDYGYTF.

The chain is built from TRBV7-2 and TRBJ1-2, with 9 bases matching TRBD1. V shed 4 bases, J shed 4 bases, and the junction held 4 bases outside the gene matches. CDR1 is SGHTA and CDR2 is FQGNSA in the germline V gene. The CDR3 covers 14 residues. The CDR3: CASSSETGGYGYTF. In DNA form, the CDR3 reads TGTGCCAGCAGCTCCGAGACAGGGGGCTATGGCTACACCTTC.

This clone appeared a few times. The chain couples TRBV21-1 to TRBJ1-1; the DNA was not used to check the table's D call, TRBD1. TRBV21-1 is a pseudogene locus. This CDR3 comprises 19 residues. The CDR3 reads CASSKTFAIFRQANTEAFF. Here the CDR3 DNA reads TGTGCCAGCAGCAAAACCTTTGCGATATTTCGACAGGCGAACACTGAAGCTTTCTTT.

The chain links TRBV10-3 to TRBJ1-2, with a weak D call TRBD1 (5 bases). CDR1 is ENHRY and CDR2 is SYGVKD in the germline V gene. This CDR3 has 13 amino acids. V was shortened by 2 bases and J by 7 bases, with 11 bases between the two germline ends. The CDR3 DNA reads as TGTGCCATCAGTGAGGAAGGGGTTCGTGGCTACACCTTC. Amino acid sequence: CAISEEGVRGYTF.

The chain couples TRBV27 to TRBJ2-5; the D gene is possibly TRBD1 (6 bases). The V and J ends lost 0 bases and 5 bases respectively, with 13 bases between them. Germline lookup yields CDR1 MNHEY and CDR2 SMNVEV (reference sequence). This CDR3 has 15 residues. The CDR3 protein is CASSLSFAGEETQYF. CDR3 in DNA: TGTGCCAGCAGTTTATCGTTTGCAGGGGAGGAGACCCAGTACTTC.

This clone showed up just once. The chain is built from TRBV7-9 and TRBJ1-6; 7 bases line up with TRBD1. The CDR3 loop spans 18 amino acids. Germline-derived CDR1 and CDR2 are SEHNR and FQNEAQ (reference sequence). V was clipped by 5 bases and J by 8 bases; unmatched bases: 18. CDR3 sequence reads: CASSPRGTVSSGYSPLHF. In nucleotides, the CDR3 is TGTGCCAGCAGCCCTAGGGGGACAGTCTCATCAGGGTATTCACCCCTCCACTTT.

The rearrangement uses TRBV29-1 and TRBJ2-3; the D gene is possibly TRBD2 (6 bases). Germline loops: CDR1 SQVTM, CDR2 ANQGSEA. Trimming left V 5 bases short and J 1 base short, with 19 bases between. The CDR3 runs to 16 residues. CDR3 sequence: CSVQGAGYKGTDTQYF. CDR3 nucleotides: TGCAGCGTTCAAGGAGCGGGCTACAAGGGCACAGATACGCAGTATTTT.

The V and J genes are TRBV20-1 and TRBJ1-1, with D possibly being TRBD1 (5 bases). Germline V gene sequence: CDR1 DFQATT, CDR2 SNEGSKA (reference sequence). The CDR3 length is 11 residues. The germline V and J ends were trimmed by 7 bases and 1 base, with 7 bases remaining between them. For the CDR3, the DNA is TGCAGTGGGGGGGAGAACACTGAAGCTTTCTTT. It is translated as CSGGENTEAFF.

This clone was seen a few times. This sequence joins TRBV6-6 and TRBJ2-1; D tentatively reads TRBD1 or TRBD2 (6 bases each). Germline CDR1 and CDR2: MNHNY and SVGAGI (reference sequence). The CDR3 has 14 residues. Trimming removed 6 bases at V and 10 bases at J, with 19 bases between. The CDR3 nucleotides are TGTGCCAGCAGCTCGGGGGCCCAAGGGGGAGAGCAGTTCTTC. It yields the protein CASSSGAQGGEQFF.

This chain connects TRBV5-4 to TRBJ2-1; 8 bases match TRBD2. CDR1 is SGHNT, CDR2 YYREEE, per germline (reference sequence). The CDR3 covers 15 residues. The trim removed 2 bases at V and 7 bases at J, leaving 8 bases unmatched. CDR3 coding DNA: TGTGCCAGCAGCTTCAGCGGGGGATCTGGAAATGAGCAGTTCTTC. This codes for CASSFSGGSGNEQFF.

This clone was counted only a few times. The chain uses TRBV6-5 and TRBJ2-5; 9 bases are shared with TRBD1. The V gene end was trimmed by 6 bases and the J gene end by 5 bases; junction bases not matched to a gene: 10. Germline CDR1 is MNHEY and CDR2 is SVGAGI. This CDR3 spans 15 amino acids. The CDR3 reads CASRSTGGIGETQYF. CDR3 nucleotides: TGTGCCAGCAGATCTACAGGGGGCATTGGGGAGACCCAGTACTTC.

The chain is built from TRBV29-1 and TRBJ1-1; no clear D gene. CDR1 is SQVTM, CDR2 ANQGSEA, per germline. This CDR3 spans 14 amino acids. Trimming took off 4 bases at V and 0 bases at J, with 12 bases between the two ends. The CDR3 region is CSVVPRYMNTEAFF. The CDR3 coding sequence is TGCAGCGTTGTCCCCAGGTATATGAACACTGAAGCTTTCTTT. Together with reference TRBV29-1 and TRBJ1-1, the CDR3 gives the full variable domain: SAVISQKPSRDICQRGTSLTIQCQVDSQVTMMFWYRQQPGQSLTLIATANQGSEATYESGFVIDKFPISRPNLTFSTLTVSNMSPEDSSIYLCSVVPRYMNTEAFFGQGTRLTVV.

For the CDR3, the DNA is TGTGCCAGCAGTGGGACGTCCCAAGAGACCCAGTACTTC. Translating it yields CASSGTSQETQYF. The chain employs TRBV6-1 and TRBJ2-5; D remains unclear. This CDR3 region has 13 residues. The germline V gene encodes CDR1 MNHNS and CDR2 SASEGT. V shed 4 bases and J shed 1 base, with 7 bases lying between them.

This clone was counted once. This chain joins TRBV6-5 and TRBJ2-3; no firm D call. The germline V and J ends were trimmed by 6 bases and 2 bases, with 3 bases remaining between them. Germline CDR1 reads MNHEY; CDR2 reads SVGAGI. The CDR3 has 11 residues. As DNA, the CDR3 is TGTGCCAGCAGATTCACAGATACGCAGTATTTT. It is translated as CASRFTDTQYF.

V and J are TRBV7-3 and TRBJ2-5; 12 bases map to TRBD2. Germline V lookup: CDR1 SGHTA, CDR2 FQGTGA. J lost 0 bases, V lost 5 bases, and 4 bases had no gene match. The CDR3 extends over 16 amino acids. The CDR3 protein is CASSVRLAGDQETQYF. For the CDR3, the DNA is TGTGCCAGCAGCGTCAGACTAGCGGGGGACCAAGAGACCCAGTACTTC.